These 28 T cell receptor beta chains came from one sample sequenced in a study of OX40 agonist ivuxolimab in advanced cancers. Method: immunoSEQ multiplex PCR; TCRdb's copy keeps in-frame clones and lacks some. The table includes some 37,000 clones, around 77% detected once. Source: CD4+ or CD8+ T cells sorted from blood, taken in a trial of the OX40 agonist ivuxolimab. These receptors were collected from an adult with an advanced solid tumor such as melanoma, head and neck, liver or kidney cancer.

This clone has at least ten counts. The genes are TRBV2 and TRBJ1-1; D uncertain. This CDR3 has 12 amino acids. Trimming left V 3 bases short and J 11 bases short, with 13 bases between. Germline CDR1 reads SNHLY; CDR2 reads FYNNEI. CDR3 nucleotide sequence: TGTGCCAGCAGTGATGGAAGGGTTAACGCTTTCTTT. It specifies CASSDGRVNAFF.

The chain combines TRBV30 with TRBJ2-2, with TRBD2 as a possible D gene (6 bases). The CDR3 spans 14 residues. Trimming took off 5 bases at V and 7 bases at J, with 17 bases between the two ends. Germline V CDR1 and CDR2: GTSNPN, SVGIG (reference sequence). In DNA form, the CDR3 reads TGTGCCTGGTCCCGGGACTCCACGGACGGGGAGCTGTTTTTT. Encoded protein: CAWSRDSTDGELFF.

This clone was observed once. The chain combines TRBV28 with TRBJ2-7, with TRBD1 matching 9 bases. The CDR3 contains 15 residues. The V gene end was trimmed by 4 bases and the J gene end by 2 bases; junction bases not matched to a gene: 6. Germline V lookup: CDR1 MDHEN, CDR2 SYDVKM. CDR3 sequence: CASSSRQGGPYEQYF. The CDR3 coding sequence is TGTGCCAGCAGTTCCCGACAGGGGGGACCCTACGAGCAGTACTTC.

The chain employs TRBV28 and TRBJ2-7; 8 bases map to TRBD1. The CDR3 is 15 amino acids. CDR1 and CDR2 (germline): MDHEN, SYDVKM. V was clipped by 2 bases and J by 4 bases; unmatched bases: 7. The CDR3 reads CASSLSSGQGYEQYF. For the CDR3, the DNA is TGTGCCAGCAGTTTAAGTAGTGGACAGGGATACGAGCAGTACTTC.

The chain couples TRBV19 to TRBJ2-5, with unresolved D. Trimming pared 2 bases from V and 2 bases from J, leaving 12 bases between. The CDR3 covers 15 residues. Germline CDR1 LNHDA, CDR2 SQIVND (reference sequence). For the CDR3, the DNA is TGTGCCAGTAGTATAAGAGACACCCCGCAAGAGACCCAGTACTTC. Protein product: CASSIRDTPQETQYF.

This chain links TRBV27 with TRBJ1-5, with 9 bases that match TRBD1. Unmatched junction bases numbered 4, after V lost 10 bases and J lost 3 bases. CDR3 length: 13 residues. Germline V gene data show CDR1 as MNHEY and CDR2 as SMNVEV (reference sequence). CDR3 nucleotide sequence: TGTGCCATCGGGACAGGGCCCAATCAGCCCCAGCATTTT. Encoded protein: CAIGTGPNQPQHF.

This clone occurred many times. The chain combines TRBV28 with TRBJ1-1, with D maybe TRBD1 (5 bases). Germline V gene lookup returns CDR1 MDHEN and CDR2 SYDVKM. V was clipped by 5 bases and J by 0 bases, with 13 bases between them. The CDR3 covers 15 residues. CDR3 DNA sequence: TGTGCCAGCAGTCCTCGACAGCGCATGAACACTGAAGCTTTCTTT. This encodes CASSPRQRMNTEAFF.

This clone was picked up one time. CDR3 DNA: TGTGCCTGGAGTGCCGCGGGGAGTCACACCGGGGAGCTGTTTTTT. Its translation is CAWSAAGSHTGELFF. The V and J genes are TRBV30 and TRBJ2-2; a possible D gene is TRBD2 (6 bases). This CDR3 contains 15 residues. V lost 1 base to trimming and J lost 3 bases, with 12 bases between them. Germline V gene sequence: CDR1 GTSNPN, CDR2 SVGIG (reference sequence).

V and J are TRBV27 and TRBJ2-7, with 7 bases identical to TRBD1. V lost 6 bases to trimming and J lost 0 bases; unmatched junction nucleotides: 5. Per the germline V gene, CDR1 is MNHEY and CDR2 is SMNVEV (reference sequence). The CDR3 consists of 14 residues. This CDR3 reads CASSEQGFSYEQYF. In nucleotides, the CDR3 is TGTGCCAGCAGCGAACAGGGGTTCTCCTACGAGCAGTACTTC.

The V gene is TRBV9, the J gene TRBJ2-3; 9 bases match TRBD1. The V gene end was trimmed by 4 bases and the J gene end by 5 bases; junction bases not matched to a gene: 11. The length of the CDR3 is 16 residues. Germline V gives CDR1 SGDLS, CDR2 YYNGEE. The CDR3 DNA sequence: TGTGCCAGCAGCAACACAGGGGGCGGGTTTGGAGATACGCAGTATTTT. It yields the protein CASSNTGGGFGDTQYF.

CDR3 bases: TGTGCCAGCAGTTTATACGTTGATAGGGGGGGGTATGAGCAGTTCTTC. This encodes CASSLYVDRGGYEQFF. J is TRBJ2-1 and V is TRBV28; possible D gene TRBD2, 7 bases. The V gene lost 1 base and the J gene lost 8 bases, with 18 bases spanning the gap. Germline V CDR1 and CDR2: MDHEN, SYDVKM. The CDR3 runs 16 residues. Variable domain in full (rest from reference TRBV28 and TRBJ2-1): DVKVTQSSRYLVKRTGEKVFLECVQDMDHENMFWYRQDPGLGLRLIYFSYDVKMKEKGDIPEGYSVSREKKERFSLILESASTNQTSMYLCASSLYVDRGGYEQFFGPGTRLTVL.

The chain couples TRBV7-3 to TRBJ2-2; TRBD1 aligns across 10 bases. V gave up 4 bases and J gave up 3 bases; unmatched junction bases: 5. CDR3 length: 16 amino acids. Germline CDR1 and CDR2: SGHTA and FQGTGA. CDR3 sequence reads: CASSYRQGADTGELFF. The CDR3 DNA reads TGTGCCAGCAGCTACCGACAGGGGGCGGACACCGGGGAGCTGTTTTTT.

This clone is categorized as medium-sized. The chain links TRBV2 to TRBJ1-3, with D perhaps TRBD1 (6 bases). The germline V and J ends were trimmed by 5 bases and 4 bases, with 12 bases remaining between them. Germline CDR1 reads SNHLY; CDR2 reads FYNNEI. CDR3 length equals 14 residues. The chain's CDR3 is CASSWTETGNTIYF. Written as DNA, the CDR3 is TGTGCCAGCAGTTGGACAGAGACGGGAAACACCATATATTTT.

The chain combines TRBV7-9 with TRBJ2-7; D gene unclear. CDR1 and CDR2 from the germline V gene are SEHNR and FQNEAQ (reference sequence). The CDR3 consists of 13 residues. V lost 3 bases to trimming and J lost 7 bases, with 13 bases between them. The CDR3 here is CASSLEYHWEQYF. The CDR3 DNA sequence: TGTGCCAGCAGCTTGGAATATCATTGGGAGCAGTACTTC.

This rearrangement joins TRBV11-3 to TRBJ2-1; D possibly corresponds to TRBD2 (5 bases). Trimming shortened V by 0 bases and J by 6 bases, and 9 bases separated the two germline ends. The CDR3 totals 14 residues. CDR1 is SGHNT, CDR2 YENEEA, per germline. The CDR3 region is CASSLDGVANEQFF. For the CDR3, the DNA is TGTGCCAGCAGCTTAGACGGGGTGGCCAATGAGCAGTTCTTC.

The chain carries TRBV27 and TRBJ1-2, with no clear D. Germline CDR1 is MNHEY and CDR2 is SMNVEV (reference sequence). This CDR3 contains 13 residues. The ends were cut back, 5 bases at V and 5 bases at J, with 12 bases in the middle. Here the CDR3 reads CASSPDGLYGYTF. The CDR3 DNA reads TGTGCCAGCAGTCCCGACGGACTGTATGGCTACACCTTC.

The chain uses TRBV15 and TRBJ2-7, with D hard to call. The CDR3 spans 15 residues. Trimming removed 0 bases at V and 2 bases at J, with 11 bases between. Germline CDR1 and CDR2: LNHNV and YYDKDF (reference sequence). DNA of the CDR3: TGTGCCACCAGCAGAGATAGGCTTCTAACCTACGAGCAGTACTTC. Translating it yields CATSRDRLLTYEQYF.

The chain is built from TRBV4-3 and TRBJ2-1; 10 bases are shared with TRBD2. Trimming took 0 bases from V and 6 from J; bases not matched to a gene: 8. Germline CDR1 LGHNA, CDR2 YSLEER. This CDR3 has 17 residues. Here the CDR3 reads CASSQDSWTSGFNEQFF. Written as DNA, the CDR3 is TGCGCCAGCAGCCAAGATAGTTGGACTAGCGGATTCAATGAGCAGTTCTTC.

The CDR3 loop reads CASSGQGLNTEAFF. The CDR3 DNA reads as TGCGCCAGCAGCGGACAGGGCTTGAACACTGAAGCTTTCTTT. V usage is TRBV4-3 and J usage is TRBJ1-1, with 8 bases lining up with TRBD1. The germline V gene has CDR1 LGHNA and CDR2 YSLEER. This CDR3 has 14 amino acids. Trimming cost V 5 bases and J 0 bases; bases outside gene matches: 2.

V usage is TRBV27 and J usage is TRBJ2-7; D not certain. Germline V gene sequence: CDR1 MNHEY, CDR2 SMNVEV (reference sequence). This CDR3 contains 13 residues. The V end lost 6 bases, the J end lost 5 bases, and 14 bases lay between the germline ends. For the CDR3, the DNA is TGTGCCAGCAGCTTTCTTATGAGTGACGAGCAGTACTTC. Translation gives CASSFLMSDEQYF.

This chain joins TRBV7-9 and TRBJ2-1, with a weak D call TRBD1 (5 bases). Germline V gene lookup returns CDR1 SEHNR and CDR2 FQNEAQ (reference sequence). V lost 3 bases and J lost 12, with 6 bases in between. The length of the CDR3 is 10 residues. The CDR3 sequence is CASSFDRQFF. The CDR3 DNA reads as TGTGCCAGCAGCTTTGACAGGCAGTTCTTC. The full variable domain, completed using reference TRBV7-9 and TRBJ2-1, is DTGVSQNPRHKITKRGQNVTFRCDPISEHNRLYWYRQTLGQGPEFLTYFQNEAQLEKSRLLSDRFSAERPKGSFSTLEIQRTEQGDSAMYLCASSFDRQFFGPGTRLTVL.

The CDR3 sequence is CATAPDWESYEQYF. The CDR3 nucleotides are TGTGCCACCGCTCCTGATTGGGAGTCCTACGAGCAGTACTTC. The chain couples TRBV15 to TRBJ2-7, with TRBD2 as a possible D gene (5 bases). The CDR3 sequence is 14 residues long. V lost 8 bases to trimming and J lost 1 base, with 15 bases between them. CDR1 is LNHNV and CDR2 is YYDKDF in the germline V gene (reference sequence).

The chain links TRBV6-6 to TRBJ2-2; the D call may be TRBD1 or TRBD2 (5 bases each). Germline CDR1 MNHNY, CDR2 SVGAGI (reference sequence). The CDR3 is 14 amino acids. V dropped 0 bases and J dropped 8 bases, with 10 bases sitting between them. The CDR3 protein is CASSYSGVSGELFF. CDR3 DNA sequence: TGTGCCAGCAGTTACTCGGGGGTGTCAGGGGAGCTGTTTTTT.

This rearrangement joins TRBV4-1 to TRBJ2-1; D perhaps matches TRBD1 (6 bases). This CDR3 is built from 13 residues. Germline V gene lookup returns CDR1 MGHRA and CDR2 YSYEKL. Trimming removed 6 bases at V and 4 bases at J, with 10 bases between. The CDR3 spells CASSQQGYNEQFF. The CDR3 DNA follows: TGCGCCAGCAGTCAACAGGGTTACAATGAGCAGTTCTTC.

The rearrangement links TRBV7-9 to TRBJ2-3; 7 bases line up with TRBD2. V shed 3 bases, J shed 2 bases, and the junction held 5 bases outside the gene matches. This CDR3 is 15 amino acids long. Germline V gene lookup returns CDR1 SEHNR and CDR2 FQNEAQ (reference sequence). CDR3 residues: CASSFLADLTDTQYF. The CDR3 DNA reads TGTGCCAGCAGCTTTCTAGCGGACCTCACAGATACGCAGTATTTT.

This clone rates as medium-sized (0.01 to 0.1%). J is TRBJ2-1 and V is TRBV5-6; D unclear. The length of the CDR3 is 13 residues. Germline CDR1 reads SGHDT; CDR2 reads YYEEEE. The V gene lost 4 bases and the J gene lost 3 bases, with 8 bases spanning the gap. The CDR3 DNA follows: TGTGCCAGCAGCCGTACAGACTACAATGAGCAGTTCTTC. Protein sequence: CASSRTDYNEQFF.

Comments on this clone: This same CDR3 is encoded by further DNA sequences in the sample. The J gene is TRBJ2-5, the V gene TRBV30; D is uncertain. Germline CDR1 and CDR2: GTSNPN and SVGIG (reference sequence). V shed 5 bases and J shed 1 base, with 2 bases lying between them. The CDR3 length is 10 residues. The CDR3 reads CAWGQETQYF. The DNA of the CDR3 is TGTGCCTGGGGCCAAGAGACCCAGTACTTC.

The chain recombines TRBV30 with TRBJ1-5; weak D call: TRBD1 (5 bases). The germline V gene encodes CDR1 GTSNPN and CDR2 SVGIG (reference sequence). V lost 1 base, J lost 1 base, and 5 bases lay in between. The CDR3 is 13 amino acids. Here the CDR3 DNA reads TGTGCCTGGAGTGGGGGCAGCAATCAGCCCCAGCATTTT. This gives the protein CAWSGGSNQPQHF.